These T cell receptor beta chains were read from a single sample in a study of patients and donors after allogeneic stem cell transplantation. TCRdb used MiXCR to reprocess the RT-PCR reads, holding one entry per CDR3 protein. The sample carries approximately 430,000 distinct CDR3 sequences, around 15% recorded once. Sequenced input: blood, either unsorted or a sorted T cell fraction (not recorded which). The source of these receptors is a human donor who was either an allogeneic HSCT recipient or a stem cell or donor lymphocyte infusion donor (not recorded which). It is not recorded whose cells these are; they may come from a transplant donor. Both conserved end residues are part of each CDR3. D genes are given only for firm matches. Clone size, where shown, is once, few, many, or a class for clones that have expanded.

>TRBV10-3|TRBD2|.|TRBJ2-5
CATKTSGLQETQYF
TGTGCCACGAAGACTAGCGGGCTCCAAGAGACCCAGTACTTC
>TRBV12-3/TRBV12-4|TRBD2|.|TRBJ2-3
CASSLSLAIQREGRTDTQYF
TGTGCCAGCAGTTTATCGCTAGCAATCCAGCGGGAGGGCAGGACAGATACGCAGTATTTT
>TRBV7-8|TRBD1|few|TRBJ2-7
CASSSTGTGGFEQYF
TGTGCCAGCAGCTCAACCGGGACAGGGGGTTTCGAGCAGTACTTC
>TRBV20-1|.|few|TRBJ1-1
CSARQGRGATEAFF
TGCAGTGCTAGACAGGGGAGAGGGGCCACTGAAGCTTTCTTT
>TRBV12-3/TRBV12-4|.|many|TRBJ2-5
CASRTGSGTQYF
TGTGCCAGCAGAACAGGTTCGGGGACCCAGTACTTC
>TRBV5-1|.|.|TRBJ2-7
CASSPLTQGSSEQYF
TGCGCCAGCAGCCCATTGACACAGGGATCCTCCGAGCAGTACTTC
>TRBV11-2|.|few|TRBJ1-1
CASSFLSPGQPNTEAFF
TGTGCCAGCAGCTTCCTCTCTCCGGGACAACCGAACACTGAAGCTTTCTTT
>TRBV18|.|few|TRBJ1-5
CASSEPFNQPQHF
TGTGCCAGCTCAGAACCGTTCAATCAGCCCCAGCATTTT
>TRBV7-2|TRBD1|few|TRBJ2-6
CASSERGPGANVLTF
TGTGCCAGCAGCGAAAGGGGGCCTGGGGCCAACGTCCTGACTTTC
>TRBV7-3|TRBD2|.|TRBJ2-2
CASSLRLAGTGELFF
TGTGCCAGCAGCTTAAGACTAGCGGGGACCGGGGAGCTGTTTTTT
>TRBV19|.|few|TRBJ1-5
CASSILESSNQPQHF
TGTGCCAGTAGTATTCTGGAGTCGAGCAATCAGCCCCAGCATTTT
>TRBV7-9|.|.|TRBJ2-1
CASSQRSYNEQFF
TGTGCCAGTAGCCAGCGTTCCTACAATGAGCAGTTCTTC
>TRBV5-4|.|few|TRBJ1-6
CASSPEGPTINSPLHF
TGTGCCAGCAGCCCGGAGGGACCAACCATTAATTCACCCCTCCACTTT
>TRBV12-3/TRBV12-4|TRBD1|.|TRBJ1-1
CASSSDRAPEAFF
TGTGCCAGCAGTTCCGACAGGGCCCCTGAAGCTTTCTTT
>TRBV2|TRBD1|few|TRBJ2-1
CASSEGTGVSSLSSYNEQFF
TGTGCCAGCAGTGAAGGGACAGGGGTATCTAGCCTAAGCTCCTACAATGAGCAGTTCTTC
>TRBV2|.|few|TRBJ2-4
CASRAITKAKNIQYF
TGTGCCAGCAGAGCCATTACCAAAGCCAAAAACATTCAGTACTTC
>TRBV5-1|TRBD2|few|TRBJ2-7
CASSLPGTSVYEQYF
TGCGCCAGCAGCTTACCCGGGACTAGCGTCTACGAGCAGTACTTC
>TRBV12-3/TRBV12-4|.|.|TRBJ2-5
CASTLGRAVHF
TGTGCCAGCACCCTGGGCAGGGCGGTTCACTTC
>TRBV6-1|.|few|TRBJ2-2
CAMSEFTNTGELFF
TGTGCCATGTCGGAGTTCACCAACACCGGGGAGCTGTTTTTT
>TRBV5-1|.|few|TRBJ2-1
CASSLGTVSNEQFF
TGCGCCAGCAGCTTGGGGACAGTAAGCAATGAGCAGTTCTTC
>TRBV20-1|TRBD1|few|TRBJ1-1
CSGYRDSATEAFF
TGCAGTGGCTACCGGGACAGCGCCACTGAAGCTTTCTTT
>TRBV20-1|.|many|TRBJ2-4
CSARGWGKLAKNIQYF
TGCAGTGCCAGAGGGTGGGGGAAACTAGCCAAAAACATTCAGTACTTC
>TRBV15|.|.|TRBJ2-1
CATSRALDRLSYNEQFF
TGTGCCACCAGCAGAGCCCTGGACAGACTCTCCTACAATGAGCAGTTCTTC
>TRBV28|TRBD2|many|TRBJ2-5
CASSFGLAGETQYF
TGTGCCAGCAGCTTTGGACTAGCGGGAGAGACCCAGTACTTC
>TRBV29-1|.|many|TRBJ2-3
CSVEGGTDTQYF
TGCAGCGTTGAAGGGGGGACAGATACGCAGTATTTT
>TRBV4-2|TRBD1|.|TRBJ2-3
CASSQNFGQGAIDTQYF
TGTGCCAGCAGCCAAAACTTTGGACAGGGGGCTATAGATACGCAGTATTTT
>TRBV4-3|.|few|TRBJ1-1
CASSQELNTEAFF
TGCGCCAGCAGCCAGGAGTTGAACACTGAAGCTTTCTTT
>TRBV29-1|TRBD1|.|TRBJ2-1
CSTGQLRGNEQFF
TGCAGCACGGGACAGCTTCGAGGCAATGAGCAGTTCTTC
>TRBV11-1|.|.|TRBJ2-3
CASSLDRGTMGGTDTQYF
TGTGCCAGCAGCTTAGATCGCGGGACAATGGGAGGCACAGATACGCAGTATTTT
>TRBV3-1|.|.|TRBJ2-5
CASSLLGVRETQYF
TGTGCCAGCAGCCTTCTTGGGGTGCGGGAGACCCAGTACTTC
>TRBV12-3/TRBV12-4|.|.|TRBJ1-5
CASSLWGVDQPQHF
TGTGCCAGCAGTTTATGGGGGGTTGATCAGCCCCAGCATTTT
>TRBV5-6|.|.|TRBJ1-6
CASSYISGANSPLHF
TGTGCCAGCAGCTATATTTCAGGGGCCAATTCACCCCTCCACTTT
>TRBV5-1|.|.|TRBJ1-1
CASSLGLINTEAFF
TGCGCCAGCAGCCTTGGGTTAATTAACACTGAAGCTTTCTTT
>TRBV13|.|.|TRBJ2-7
CASSLWGESSKTYEQYF
TGTGCCAGCAGCTTATGGGGAGAATCATCCAAAACCTACGAGCAGTACTTC
>TRBV9|.|.|TRBJ2-3
CASSVGGQMTDTQYF
TGTGCCAGCAGCGTAGGAGGACAGATGACAGATACGCAGTATTTT
>TRBV9|.|few|TRBJ1-3
CASSEAPRGAWEDTIYF
TGTGCCAGCAGCGAGGCCCCGCGGGGGGCCTGGGAGGACACCATATATTTT
>TRBV5-1|.|.|TRBJ2-7
CASSLGSLEQYF
TGCGCCAGCAGCTTGGGAAGTCTTGAGCAGTACTTC
>TRBV20-1|.|.|TRBJ2-7
CSAEGTLREQYF
TGCAGTGCTGAGGGGACCCTCCGCGAGCAGTACTTC
>TRBV7-6|.|.|TRBJ2-3
CASSSFLGQNTDTQYF
TGTGCCAGCAGCTCTTTCTTGGGACAAAACACAGATACGCAGTATTTT
>TRBV28|.|few|TRBJ1-6
CASSLGGRNSPLHF
TGTGCCAGCAGTTTAGGCGGGCGGAATTCACCCCTCCACTTT
>TRBV12-3/TRBV12-4|.|many|TRBJ1-1
CASSLSVALTEAFF
TGTGCCAGCAGTTTGTCAGTTGCCCTCACTGAAGCTTTCTTT
>TRBV5-1|TRBD2|.|TRBJ2-7
CASSSGLDTPREQYF
TGCGCCAGCAGCTCGGGACTAGACACCCCTCGGGAGCAGTACTTC
>TRBV4-1|.|many|TRBJ1-5
CASSQDESYSNQPQHF
TGCGCCAGCAGCCAAGATGAGAGCTATAGCAATCAGCCCCAGCATTTT
>TRBV3-1|.|few|TRBJ2-5
CASSPRRAGARGETQYF
TGTGCCAGCAGCCCCCGGCGGGCAGGGGCAAGGGGAGAGACCCAGTACTTC
>TRBV7-6|.|.|TRBJ2-3
CASSFLAGDTQYF
TGTGCCAGCAGCTTTCTAGCTGGAGATACGCAGTATTTT
>TRBV9|.|.|TRBJ2-3
CASSSSLWTGLSTDTQYF
TGTGCCAGCAGCTCTAGTCTCTGGACGGGTCTTAGCACAGATACGCAGTATTTT
>TRBV6-1|.|many|TRBJ1-3
CASDGSSGNTIYF
TGTGCCAGCGACGGTTCCTCTGGAAACACCATATATTTT
>TRBV5-1|TRBD1|.|TRBJ2-3
CASSARGQGTDTQYF
TGCGCCAGCAGCGCGCGGGGACAGGGCACAGATACGCAGTATTTT
>TRBV28|TRBD1|few|TRBJ2-1
CASSLLVGQGYNEQFF
TGTGCCAGCAGTTTACTTGTCGGACAGGGATACAATGAGCAGTTCTTC
>TRBV28|.|.|TRBJ1-5
CASSLKQRLVPQHF
TGTGCCAGCAGTTTAAAACAAAGACTCGTTCCCCAGCATTTT
>TRBV9|.|.|TRBJ2-3
CASSVGGGTTQYF
TGTGCCAGCAGCGTAGGAGGGGGGACTACGCAGTATTTT
>TRBV15|TRBD1|few|TRBJ2-2
CATSEDRGTGELFF
TGTGCCACCAGCGAAGACAGGGGGACCGGGGAGCTGTTTTTT
>TRBV19|TRBD1|.|TRBJ1-2
CASKIDREGPGYTF
TGTGCCAGTAAAATTGACAGGGAAGGACCCGGCTACACCTTC
>TRBV12-3/TRBV12-4|TRBD1|.|TRBJ1-2
CASRIDRVRGYTF
TGTGCCAGCAGAATCGACAGGGTGCGTGGCTACACCTTC
>TRBV5-1|.|few|TRBJ2-7
CASRQLLQGPYEQYF
TGCGCCAGCAGGCAACTACTACAGGGACCCTACGAGCAGTACTTC
>TRBV4-1|.|.|TRBJ2-6
CASSQDPGGQGGPLAANVLTF
TGCGCCAGCAGCCAAGATCCCGGGGGCCAAGGCGGTCCTCTGGCGGCCAACGTCCTGACTTTC
>TRBV29-1|.|few|TRBJ2-3
CSVPWTDF
TGCAGCGTCCCCTGGACTGATTTT
>TRBV7-9|TRBD2|few|TRBJ2-1
CASSPGLAGDEQFF
TGTGCCAGCAGCCCCGGACTAGCGGGAGATGAGCAGTTCTTC
>TRBV6-2/TRBV6-3|.|.|TRBJ1-2
CASSNGGRGYGYTF
TGTGCCAGCAGTAACGGGGGGCGCGGCTATGGCTACACCTTC
>TRBV18|.|.|TRBJ2-1
CASVRLHNEQFF
TGTGCCAGCGTACGACTGCATAATGAGCAGTTCTTC